This T cell receptor beta chain was identified during a study of blood T cell repertoires in COVID-19 (dated by TCRdb to the early 2020s). Background for the entire study: Collaborator samples came from the United States, Italy and Spain and covered acute and convalescent phases of COVID-19. The material from the prospective study consisted of cDNA or gDNA derived from T cells, B-cell-depleted T cells, or PBMCs. Subjects who had been exposed to COVID-19, were actively infected with it, or had recovered from it provided the deeply sampled blood TCRbeta repertoires that made up the dataset. A freely available public database, intended as a resource for researchers studying the immune response to SARS-CoV-2, is where the repertoires were released. Samples came from the ongoing ImmuneRACE study (first 160 participants) plus 1,254 subjects from 6 global collaborators. The sample metadata nearly always contained a de-identified subject ID, COVID-19 status, age in years and sex. Where available, HLA class I and class II types were taken from metadata supplied by the sample provider and were not determined by assay-based typing. The investigation overall reported the following: Clinical and demographic metadata were provided uncurated, with the amount varying by source and participant.

TCRbeta CDR3 regions were amplified from genomic DNA using the immunoSEQ Assay, a bias-controlled multiplex PCR. The original methods were these. The number of nucleated cells in each sample was estimated by amplification of reference gene primers within the assay. Sequence reads were collapsed and filtered to measure the absolute abundance of every unique TCRbeta CDR3 rearrangement. For each sample, productive Simpson clonality was calculated as the square root of Simpson's diversity index across productive rearrangements. Sourced from immuneACCESS, this table was stored by TCRdb with only in-frame sequences that have V and J called. A share of the clones is absent; for the studies checked, an unresolved V gene accounts for under half, and the remainder has no known explanation. The D gene and trimming were derived from the DNA, and the V and J assignments and clone size from that table. The sample contains approximately 210,000 clones, around four fifths of them found a single time. 0.8% to 0.95% of the sample goes to the ten largest clones.

The CDR3 measures 14 amino acids from cysteine to phenylalanine. Only the CDR3 part of the read is kept: 42 bases, read in frame from the first base. Trimming takes 1 base from V and 2 bases from J, and the germline ends sit 6 bases apart. Looking up the germline V gene (reference sequence) yields CDR1 LNHDA and CDR2 SQIVND. Details on this clone: The antigen this receptor binds is unknown. No quality values exist for individual bases; no much larger clone is one base distant.

In Seattle, one collaborating source enrolled patients while the infection was active and tracked those patients longitudinally over the course of disease. Whole blood was collected in K2EDTA tubes by collaborating institutions according to the institutions' own protocols. For TCRbeta analysis, collaborator samples were shipped as frozen whole blood, as isolated PBMCs, or as DNA extracted from either sample type. This TCR derives from a man aged 55 to 70 with COVID-19, enrolled during active disease. Sequenced sample: peripheral blood. The chain is made from TRBV19 and TRBJ2-1; the D segment could be TRBD2, given 6 matching bases. The CDR3 region has the sequence CASSIGGTYNEQFF. The DNA sequence is as follows: TGTGCCAGTAGTATAGGCGGGACCTACAATGAGCAGTTCTTC.